This T cell receptor beta chain comes out of a study of cytomegalovirus exposure and HLA in healthy donors. General observations from the study: What a later analysis showed was that several of the most significant clusters appeared linked to common viral pathogens. Being productive about 90% or about 30% of the time was typical of most TCR beta V segments in an earlier analysis.

The germline gives CDR1 SNHLY, CDR2 FYNNEI. This CDR3 comprises 15 residues. Unmatched junction bases numbered 6, after V lost 4 bases and J lost 6 bases. This clone has more than one count but fewer than ten. Its antigen is not identified. The PCR ran on 60 Vbeta and 13 Jbeta primers. Repertoires were generated with immunoSEQ multiplex PCR, while TCRdb's copy carries only in-frame clones and drops some. The sample records around 150,000 clones, about 68% being singletons. The TCR originated in a human donor in good health. The sequencing input was PBMCs. The chain has TRBV2 and TRBJ2-2; 9 nucleotides line up with TRBD2. For the CDR3, the DNA is TGTGCCAGCAGTGGGACTAGCGAGGAACCCGGGGAGCTGTTTTTT. Translating it yields CASSGTSEEPGELFF.